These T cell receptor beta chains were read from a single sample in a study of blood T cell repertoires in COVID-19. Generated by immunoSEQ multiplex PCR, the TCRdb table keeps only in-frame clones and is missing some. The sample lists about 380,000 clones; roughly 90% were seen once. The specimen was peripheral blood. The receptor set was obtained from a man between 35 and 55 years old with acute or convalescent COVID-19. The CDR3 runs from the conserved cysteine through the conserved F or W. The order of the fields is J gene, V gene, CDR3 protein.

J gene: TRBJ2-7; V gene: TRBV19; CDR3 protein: CASSPLGTGDEQYF
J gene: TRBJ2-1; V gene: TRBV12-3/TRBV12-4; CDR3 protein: CASSQTSRQFF
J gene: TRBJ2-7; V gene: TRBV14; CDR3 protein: CASSQTYEQYF
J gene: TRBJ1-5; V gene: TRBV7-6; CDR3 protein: CASSDWTGQPQHF
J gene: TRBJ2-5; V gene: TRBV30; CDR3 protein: CAWSTSGGSSYQETQYF
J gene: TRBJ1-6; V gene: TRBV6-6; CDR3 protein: CASRPGQGTSPLHF
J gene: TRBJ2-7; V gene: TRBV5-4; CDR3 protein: CASSLETGRAYEQYF
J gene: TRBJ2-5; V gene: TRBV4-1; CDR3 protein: CASSQDYGRGGQETQYF
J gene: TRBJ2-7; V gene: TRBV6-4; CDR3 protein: CARGGGQGKSDEQYF
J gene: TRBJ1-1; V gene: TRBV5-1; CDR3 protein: CASSLLGQGVTEAFF
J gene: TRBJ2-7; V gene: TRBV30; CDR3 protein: CAWSQNEQYF
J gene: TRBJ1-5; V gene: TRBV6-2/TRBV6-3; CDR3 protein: CASSYGRGRTESYSNQPQHF
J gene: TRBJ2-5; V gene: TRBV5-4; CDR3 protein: CASSFNRGTQYF
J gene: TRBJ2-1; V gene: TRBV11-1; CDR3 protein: CASSLSQSLAFHEQFF
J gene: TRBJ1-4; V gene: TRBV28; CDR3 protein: CASSSRPSGNEKLFF
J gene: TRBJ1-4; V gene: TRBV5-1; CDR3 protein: CASSTLWGRNEKLFF
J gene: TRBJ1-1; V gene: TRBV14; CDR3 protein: CASSHPGQGQAFF
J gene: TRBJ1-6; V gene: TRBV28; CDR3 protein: CASSLEGDYNSPLHF
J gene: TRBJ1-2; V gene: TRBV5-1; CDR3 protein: CASSSTGYGYTF
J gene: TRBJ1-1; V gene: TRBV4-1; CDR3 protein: CASSLKTANTEAFF
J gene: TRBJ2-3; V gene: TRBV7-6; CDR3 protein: CASSLGRGILTDTQYF
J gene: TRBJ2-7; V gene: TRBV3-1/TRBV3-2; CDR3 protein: CASSQDATPYEQYF
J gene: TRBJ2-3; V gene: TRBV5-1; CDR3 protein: CASRLGLAGVHTQYF
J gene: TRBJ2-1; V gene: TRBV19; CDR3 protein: CASSTQRYSHNEQFF
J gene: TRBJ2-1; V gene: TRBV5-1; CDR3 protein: CASSLRGLEQFF
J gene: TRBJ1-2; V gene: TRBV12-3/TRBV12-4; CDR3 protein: CATWAGGGGYTF
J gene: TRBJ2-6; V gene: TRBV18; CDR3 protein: CASSEDSSGANVLTF
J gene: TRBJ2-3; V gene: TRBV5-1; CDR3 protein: CASSPGQGLDTQYF
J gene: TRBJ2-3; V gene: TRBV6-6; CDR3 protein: CASSFAGSTDTQYF
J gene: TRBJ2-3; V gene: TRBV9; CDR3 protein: CASSVQPAGGTDTQYF
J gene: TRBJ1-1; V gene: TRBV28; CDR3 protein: CASTPTGGMNTEAFF
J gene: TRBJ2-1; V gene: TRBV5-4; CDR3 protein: CASSFFSDEQFF
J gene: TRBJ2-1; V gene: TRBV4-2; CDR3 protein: CASSQAWGPQRDEQFF
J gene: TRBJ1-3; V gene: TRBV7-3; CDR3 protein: CASSPGDTGSSGNTIYF
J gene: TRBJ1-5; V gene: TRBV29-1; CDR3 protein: CSVSGGNSNQPQHF
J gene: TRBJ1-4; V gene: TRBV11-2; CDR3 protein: CASKQGEANEKLFF
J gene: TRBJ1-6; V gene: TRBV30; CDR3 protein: CAWSNGQAPSPLHF
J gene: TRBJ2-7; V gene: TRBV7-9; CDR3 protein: CASSSGAVGRSSYEQYF
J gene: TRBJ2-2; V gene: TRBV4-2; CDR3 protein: CASSHISGEAGELFF
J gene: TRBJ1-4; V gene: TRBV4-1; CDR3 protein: CASSQQKGGDEKLFF
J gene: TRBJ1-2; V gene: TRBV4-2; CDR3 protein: CASSQDRGSGGYTF
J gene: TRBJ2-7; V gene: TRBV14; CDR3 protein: CASSQVWGPDEQYF
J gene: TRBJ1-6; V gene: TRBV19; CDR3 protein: CASSTLPGQGNSPLHF
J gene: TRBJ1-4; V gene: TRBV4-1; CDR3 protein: CASSQDRSEKLFF
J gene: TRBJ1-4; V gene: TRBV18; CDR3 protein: CASSAGYSNEKLFF
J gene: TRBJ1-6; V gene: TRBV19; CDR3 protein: CASKKQGNAPLHF
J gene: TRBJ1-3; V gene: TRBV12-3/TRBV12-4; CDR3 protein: CASSDSRTIYF
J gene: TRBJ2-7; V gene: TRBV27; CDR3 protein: CASSFTMSASGSLDYEQYF
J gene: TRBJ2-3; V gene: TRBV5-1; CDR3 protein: CASSRNPQGFRTDTQYF
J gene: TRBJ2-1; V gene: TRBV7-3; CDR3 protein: CASSLSPAGSYNEQFF
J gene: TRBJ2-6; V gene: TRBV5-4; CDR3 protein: CASSLRDRGSGANVLTF
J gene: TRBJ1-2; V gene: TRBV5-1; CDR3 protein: CASSLEIGGGDGYTF
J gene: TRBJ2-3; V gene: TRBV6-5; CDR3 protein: CASSSVGADTQYF
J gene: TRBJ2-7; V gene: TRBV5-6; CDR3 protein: CASSLDYPSYEQYF
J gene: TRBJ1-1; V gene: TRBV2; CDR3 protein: CASRVSDSNTEAFF
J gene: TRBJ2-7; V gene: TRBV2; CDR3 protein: CASSFDSTYEQYF